These 18 T cell receptor beta chains were sequenced from one sample in a study of T cell changes during pregnancy in multiple sclerosis. Sequencing used immunoSEQ multiplex PCR; TCRdb keeps in-frame clones, though not all of them. The repertoire includes some 76,000 clones, 92% of them detected once, and 0.25% to 0.3% sits in the top ten. This specimen consisted of CD4+ T cells from peripheral blood mononuclear cells, obtained after pregnancy. Every receptor here comes from a female donor with multiple sclerosis, enrolled in a pregnancy study.

The V gene is TRBV14, the J gene TRBJ1-2, with D possibly matching TRBD1 (5 bases). V lost 0 bases and J 2 bases, leaving 10 bases between the germline ends. The CDR3 length is 15 residues. CDR1 is SGHDN and CDR2 is FVKESK in the germline V gene. The CDR3 here is CASSQDAGLNYGYTF. CDR3 in DNA: TGTGCCAGCAGCCAAGACGCGGGGCTCAACTATGGCTACACCTTC. Full variable domain (remainder filled in from reference TRBV14 and TRBJ1-2): EAGVTQFPSHSVIEKGQTVTLRCDPISGHDNLYWYRRVMGKEIKFLLHFVKESKQDESGMPNNRFLAERTGGTYSTLKVQPAELEDSGVYFCASSQDAGLNYGYTFGSGTRLTVV.

This chain connects TRBV28 to TRBJ1-2; no clear D. The germline V and J ends were trimmed by 3 bases and 2 bases, with 7 bases remaining between them. Germline CDR1 is MDHEN and CDR2 is SYDVKM. CDR3 length: 13 amino acids. This CDR3 is CASSFGGNYGYTF. For the CDR3, the DNA is TGTGCCAGCAGTTTCGGAGGGAACTATGGCTACACCTTC.

The rearrangement links TRBV7-9 to TRBJ1-2, with TRBD1 as a possible D gene (6 bases). The CDR3 sequence is 13 residues long. V gave up 1 base and J gave up 8 bases, with 11 bases separating them. In germline, CDR1 is SEHNR, CDR2 FQNEAQ (reference sequence). The CDR3 region is CASSLGGRQGYTF. The CDR3 region has the DNA TGTGCCAGCAGCTTAGGGGGGCGGCAAGGCTACACCTTC.

This chain connects TRBV2 to TRBJ1-6, with 11 positions matching TRBD1. Germline lookup yields CDR1 SNHLY and CDR2 FYNNEI. This CDR3 contains 16 residues. V gave up 4 bases and J gave up 6 bases; unmatched junction bases: 5. CDR3 residues: CASSGDRGKINSPLHF. CDR3 sequence (DNA): TGTGCCAGCAGTGGGGACAGGGGGAAAATTAATTCACCCCTCCACTTT.

The chain is built from TRBV7-2 and TRBJ2-7, with 12 bases that match TRBD1. The CDR3 is 15 residues long. Per germline, CDR1 SGHTA and CDR2 FQGNSA. V was clipped by 11 bases and J by 0 bases; unmatched bases: 8. The DNA of the CDR3 is TGTGCCGGGGGACAGGGGGCCCTTAGCTCCTACGAGCAGTACTTC. This codes for CAGGQGALSSYEQYF. Using reference TRBV7-2 and TRBJ2-7 for the parts outside the CDR3, the full variable domain is GAGVSQSPSNKVTEKGKDVELRCDPISGHTALYWYRQSLGQGLEFLIYFQGNSAPDKSGLPSDRFSAERTGGSVSTLTIQRTQQEDSAVYLCAGGQGALSSYEQYFGPGTRLTVT.

Written as DNA, the CDR3 is TGTGCCAGCAGTCGACGCCCGACCTCCGGGACAGGGGCAACTAATGAAAAACTGTTTTTT. Translation: CASSRRPTSGTGATNEKLFF. The J gene is TRBJ1-4, the V gene TRBV9; TRBD1 aligns across 10 bases. V shed 5 bases, J shed 0 bases, and the junction held 16 bases outside the gene matches. The CDR3 runs 20 residues. CDR1 is SGDLS, CDR2 YYNGEE, per germline.

This chain joins TRBV6-5 and TRBJ1-3; tentative D call: TRBD1 (6 bases). This CDR3 has 15 amino acids. The germline gives CDR1 MNHEY, CDR2 SVGAGI. V was clipped by 0 bases and J by 4 bases, with 10 bases between them. The CDR3 DNA follows: TGTGCCAGCAGTTACTCGGGGGCGAGGGGAAACACCATATATTTT. Amino acid sequence: CASSYSGARGNTIYF.

The chain recombines TRBV30 with TRBJ1-1; D is possibly TRBD1 (6 bases). With 3 bases removed from V and 5 bases from J, the gap between germline ends came to 16 bases. The CDR3 consists of 14 residues. CDR1 and CDR2 (germline): GTSNPN, SVGIG (reference sequence). CDR3 amino acids: CAWSATGRGTEAFF. Here the CDR3 DNA reads TGTGCCTGGAGCGCAACAGGGAGGGGGACTGAAGCTTTCTTT.

This chain links TRBV27 with TRBJ1-4; 7 bases fit TRBD1. The CDR3 totals 14 residues. J was trimmed by 1 base and V by 8 bases; bases with no gene match: 4. Looked up from germline, CDR1 is MNHEY and CDR2 is SMNVEV (reference sequence). CDR3 loop: CASRRQGTNEKLFF. The CDR3 DNA is TGTGCCAGCCGCCGACAGGGAACTAATGAAAAACTGTTTTTT.

The rearrangement joins TRBV5-1 to TRBJ2-7; 7 bases are a match to TRBD1. The V and J ends lost 4 bases and 5 bases, in that order; junction bases with no gene match: 6. The CDR3 spans 13 residues. From germline, CDR1 is SGHRS and CDR2 YFSETQ. The CDR3 protein is CASSQQGVNEQYF. For the CDR3, the DNA is TGCGCCAGCAGCCAGCAGGGGGTCAACGAGCAGTACTTC.

This chain uses TRBV13 with TRBJ2-2; weak D call: TRBD2 (6 bases). V lost 6 bases, J lost 5 bases, and 10 bases lay in between. Germline CDR1 PRHDT, CDR2 FYEKMQ (reference sequence). CDR3 length equals 13 residues. The CDR3 region is CASRQTRTGELFF. The CDR3 region has the DNA TGTGCCAGCAGACAGACTAGAACCGGGGAGCTGTTTTTT.

The sample holds one count of this clone. The rearrangement joins TRBV5-5 to TRBJ1-3, with D possibly being TRBD1 (5 bases). Germline-derived CDR1 and CDR2 are SGHKS and YYEKEE (reference sequence). V was shortened by 0 bases and J by 4 bases, with 14 bases between the two germline ends. The CDR3 runs 16 residues. CDR3 nucleotide sequence: TGTGCCAGCAGCTTGGTGGCGGGACGCTCGGGAAACACCATATATTTT. Its protein product is CASSLVAGRSGNTIYF. The full variable domain, in which reference TRBV5-5 and TRBJ1-3 provide the parts outside the CDR3, is DAGVTQSPTHLIKTRGQQVTLRCSPISGHKSVSWYQQVLGQGPQFIFQYYEKEERGRGNFPDRFSARQFPNYSSELNVNALLLGDSALYLCASSLVAGRSGNTIYFGEGSWLTVV.

The V gene is TRBV7-2, the J gene TRBJ1-2; 9 nucleotides line up with TRBD1. Trimming took 3 bases from V and 7 from J; bases not matched to a gene: 12. The CDR3 loop spans 16 amino acids. Germline CDR1 reads SGHTA; CDR2 reads FQGNSA. CDR3 protein: CASSFSRDRELGGYTF. As DNA, the CDR3 is TGTGCCAGCAGCTTTTCCCGGGACAGGGAGTTGGGTGGCTACACCTTC.

The genes are TRBV28 and TRBJ1-3; D is undetermined. CDR3 length: 16 amino acids. Germline-derived CDR1 and CDR2 are MDHEN and SYDVKM. Between the trimmed V and J ends, which lost 7 bases and 4 bases, there was a span of 20 bases. This CDR3 is CASTPQTSHSGNTIYF. CDR3 DNA sequence: TGTGCCAGCACCCCCCAAACCTCCCACTCCGGAAACACCATATATTTT.

The chain carries TRBV7-9 and TRBJ2-4, with a weak D call TRBD2 (6 bases). Germline V gene sequence: CDR1 SEHNR, CDR2 FQNEAQ (reference sequence). The CDR3 loop spans 16 amino acids. V lost 5 bases and J 2 bases, leaving 16 bases between the germline ends. The CDR3 reads CASSQEVGGTKNIQYF. DNA for the CDR3: TGTGCCAGCAGCCAAGAGGTGGGGGGAACCAAAAACATTCAGTACTTC.

The chain combines TRBV7-9 with TRBJ2-2; 14 bases align to TRBD2. CDR3 length: 19 residues. Per the germline V gene, CDR1 is SEHNR and CDR2 is FQNEAQ (reference sequence). Trimming took 5 bases from V and 7 from J; bases not matched to a gene: 15. The CDR3 DNA reads TGTGCCAGCAGCCGGGTCGGGACTAGCGGGAGTTCCGGCGGCGGGGAGCTGTTTTTT. Translated, it gives CASSRVGTSGSSGGGELFF.

The chain has TRBV15 and TRBJ1-5; a possible D gene is TRBD1 (5 bases). The CDR3 loop spans 16 amino acids. Trimming cost V 0 bases and J 4 bases, with 13 bases left between them. The V gene's germline CDR1 is LNHNV and CDR2 YYDKDF (reference sequence). This CDR3 reads CATSRDRPGVNQPQHF. The CDR3 nucleotides are TGTGCCACCAGCAGAGATCGGCCGGGGGTGAATCAGCCCCAGCATTTT.

The chain links TRBV5-1 to TRBJ1-6; the match to TRBD1 covers 10 bases. This CDR3 region has 15 residues. V lost 0 bases and J lost 10; bases outside the gene matches: 4. Germline lookup yields CDR1 SGHRS and CDR2 YFSETQ. CDR3 amino acids: CASSLDGTGASPLHF. Here the CDR3 DNA reads TGCGCCAGCAGCTTGGACGGGACAGGGGCATCACCCCTCCACTTT.